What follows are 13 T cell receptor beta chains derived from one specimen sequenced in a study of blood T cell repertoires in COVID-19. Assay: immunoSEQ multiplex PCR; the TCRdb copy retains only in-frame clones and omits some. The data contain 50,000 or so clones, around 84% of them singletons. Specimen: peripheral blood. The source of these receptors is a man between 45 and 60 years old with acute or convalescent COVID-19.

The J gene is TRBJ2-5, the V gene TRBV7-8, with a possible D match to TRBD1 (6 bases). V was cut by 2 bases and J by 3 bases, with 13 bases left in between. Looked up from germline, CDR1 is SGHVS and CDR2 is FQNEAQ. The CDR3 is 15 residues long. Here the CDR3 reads CASSLTYTGKETQYF. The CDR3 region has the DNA TGTGCCAGCAGCTTAACTTATACAGGGAAAGAGACCCAGTACTTC.

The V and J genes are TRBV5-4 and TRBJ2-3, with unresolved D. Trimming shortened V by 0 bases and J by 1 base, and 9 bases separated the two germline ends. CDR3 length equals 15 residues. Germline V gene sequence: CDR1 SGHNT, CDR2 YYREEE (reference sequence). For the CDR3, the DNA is TGTGCCAGCAGCTTGGGCGCCCCTCGCACAGATACGCAGTATTTT. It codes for CASSLGAPRTDTQYF.

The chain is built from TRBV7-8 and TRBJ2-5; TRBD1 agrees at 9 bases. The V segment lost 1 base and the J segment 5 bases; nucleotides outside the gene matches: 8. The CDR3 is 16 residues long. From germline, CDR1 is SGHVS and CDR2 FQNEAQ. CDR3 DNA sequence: TGTGCCAGCAGCTTAGGTCCGGACAGGGGTAGGGAGACCCAGTACTTC. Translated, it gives CASSLGPDRGRETQYF.

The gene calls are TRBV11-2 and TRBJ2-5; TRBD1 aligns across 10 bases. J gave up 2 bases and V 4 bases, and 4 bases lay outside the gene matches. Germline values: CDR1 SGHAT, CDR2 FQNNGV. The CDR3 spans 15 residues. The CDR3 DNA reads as TGTGCCAGCAGCTCAGGGGACAGGGGACAAGAGACCCAGTACTTC. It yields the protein CASSSGDRGQETQYF. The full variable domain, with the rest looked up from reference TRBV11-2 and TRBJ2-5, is EAGVAQSPRYKIIEKRQSVAFWCNPISGHATLYWYQQILGQGPKLLIQFQNNGVVDDSQLPKDRFSAERLKGVDSTLKIQPAKLEDSAVYLCASSSGDRGQETQYFGPGTRLLVL.

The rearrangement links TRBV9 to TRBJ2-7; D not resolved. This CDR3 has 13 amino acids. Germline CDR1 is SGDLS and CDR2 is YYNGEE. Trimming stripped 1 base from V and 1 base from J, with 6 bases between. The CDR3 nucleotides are TGTGCCAGCAGCGTAACGGGTTCCTACGAGCAGTACTTC. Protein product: CASSVTGSYEQYF.

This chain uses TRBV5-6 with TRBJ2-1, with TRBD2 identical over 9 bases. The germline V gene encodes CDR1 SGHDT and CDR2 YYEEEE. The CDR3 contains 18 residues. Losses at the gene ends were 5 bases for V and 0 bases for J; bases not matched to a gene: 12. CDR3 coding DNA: TGTGCCAGCAGTTATGCCCTTTATAGCGGGAGCTCCTACAATGAGCAGTTCTTC. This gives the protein CASSYALYSGSSYNEQFF.

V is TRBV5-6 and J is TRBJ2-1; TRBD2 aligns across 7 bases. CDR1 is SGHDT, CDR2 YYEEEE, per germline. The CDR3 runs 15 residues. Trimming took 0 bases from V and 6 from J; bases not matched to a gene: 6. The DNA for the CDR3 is TGTGCCAGCAGCTTGGGAGCGGGGTCCCTCAATGAGCAGTTCTTC. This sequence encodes CASSLGAGSLNEQFF.

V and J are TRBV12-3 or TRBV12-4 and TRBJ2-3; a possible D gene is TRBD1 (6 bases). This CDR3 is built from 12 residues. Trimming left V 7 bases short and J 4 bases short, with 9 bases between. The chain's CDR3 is CASTHRADTQYF. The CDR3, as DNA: TGTGCCAGCACTCACAGGGCAGATACGCAGTATTTT.

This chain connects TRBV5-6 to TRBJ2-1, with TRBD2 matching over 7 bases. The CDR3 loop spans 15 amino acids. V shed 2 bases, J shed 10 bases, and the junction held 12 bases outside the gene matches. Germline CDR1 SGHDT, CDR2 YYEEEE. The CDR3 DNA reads TGTGCCAGCAGCTTAGAGCTAGCGGCTTTTGGCGAGCAGTTCTTC. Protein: CASSLELAAFGEQFF.

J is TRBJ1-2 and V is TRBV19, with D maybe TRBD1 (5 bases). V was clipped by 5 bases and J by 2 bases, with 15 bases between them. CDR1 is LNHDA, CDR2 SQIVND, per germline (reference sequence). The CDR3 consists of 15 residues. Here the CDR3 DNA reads TGTGCCAGTAGTCCCCGGACAAGTTCCAACTATGGCTACACCTTC. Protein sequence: CASSPRTSSNYGYTF.

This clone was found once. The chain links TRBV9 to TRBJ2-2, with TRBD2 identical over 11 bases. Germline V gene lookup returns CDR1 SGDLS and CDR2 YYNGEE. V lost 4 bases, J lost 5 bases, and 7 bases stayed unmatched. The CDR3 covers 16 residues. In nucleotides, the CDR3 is TGTGCCAGCAGCCCGCCGGGACTAGCGGCTACCGGGGAGCTGTTTTTT. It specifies CASSPPGLAATGELFF.

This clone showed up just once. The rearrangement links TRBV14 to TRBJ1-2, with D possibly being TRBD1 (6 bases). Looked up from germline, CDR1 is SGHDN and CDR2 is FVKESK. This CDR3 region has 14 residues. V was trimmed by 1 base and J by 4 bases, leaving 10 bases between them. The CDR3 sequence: CASSQVGGPYGYTF. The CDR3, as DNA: TGTGCCAGCAGCCAAGTCGGGGGGCCCTATGGCTACACCTTC.

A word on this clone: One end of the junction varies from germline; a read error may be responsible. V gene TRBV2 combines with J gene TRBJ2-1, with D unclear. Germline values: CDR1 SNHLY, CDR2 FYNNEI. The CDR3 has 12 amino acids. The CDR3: CASNELSNEQFF. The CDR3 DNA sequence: TGTGCCAGCAATGAACTGTCCAATGAGCAGTTCTTC.